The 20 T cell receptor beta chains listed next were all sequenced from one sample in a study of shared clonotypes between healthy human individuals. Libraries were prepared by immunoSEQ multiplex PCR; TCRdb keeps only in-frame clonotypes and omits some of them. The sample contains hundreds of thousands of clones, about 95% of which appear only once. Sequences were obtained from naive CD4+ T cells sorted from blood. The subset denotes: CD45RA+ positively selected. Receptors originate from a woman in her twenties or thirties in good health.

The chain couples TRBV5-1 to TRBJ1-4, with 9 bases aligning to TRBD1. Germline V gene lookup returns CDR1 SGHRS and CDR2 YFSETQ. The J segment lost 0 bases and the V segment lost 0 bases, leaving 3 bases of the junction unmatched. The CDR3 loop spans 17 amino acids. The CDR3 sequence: CASSLGTGGTTNEKLFF. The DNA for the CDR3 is TGCGCCAGCAGCTTGGGAACAGGGGGCACAACTAATGAAAAACTGTTTTTT.

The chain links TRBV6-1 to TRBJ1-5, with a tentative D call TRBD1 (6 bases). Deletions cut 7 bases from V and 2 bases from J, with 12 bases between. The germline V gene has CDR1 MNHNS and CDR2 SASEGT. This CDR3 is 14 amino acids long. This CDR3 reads CASMSQGRNQPQHF. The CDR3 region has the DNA TGTGCCAGCATGTCTCAGGGGCGCAATCAGCCCCAGCATTTT.

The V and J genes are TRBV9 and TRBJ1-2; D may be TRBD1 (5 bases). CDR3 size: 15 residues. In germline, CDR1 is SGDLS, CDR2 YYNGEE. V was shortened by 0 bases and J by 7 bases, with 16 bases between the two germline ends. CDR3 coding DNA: TGTGCCAGCAGCGTAGTATTGGCGGGGGGATCTGGCTACACCTTC. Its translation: CASSVVLAGGSGYTF.

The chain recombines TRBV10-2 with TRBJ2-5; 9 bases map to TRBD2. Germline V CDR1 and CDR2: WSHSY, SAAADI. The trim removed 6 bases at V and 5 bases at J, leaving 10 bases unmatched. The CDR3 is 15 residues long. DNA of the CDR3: TGCGCCAGCAGAGGGATACTAGCGGGTTGGGAGACCCAGTACTTC. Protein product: CASRGILAGWETQYF.

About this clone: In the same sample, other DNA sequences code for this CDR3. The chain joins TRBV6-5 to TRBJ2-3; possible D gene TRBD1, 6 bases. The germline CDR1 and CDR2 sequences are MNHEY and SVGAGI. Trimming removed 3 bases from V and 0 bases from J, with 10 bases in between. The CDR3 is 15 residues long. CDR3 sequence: CASSYTGTSTDTQYF. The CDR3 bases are TGTGCCAGCAGTTATACGGGGACAAGCACAGATACGCAGTATTTT.

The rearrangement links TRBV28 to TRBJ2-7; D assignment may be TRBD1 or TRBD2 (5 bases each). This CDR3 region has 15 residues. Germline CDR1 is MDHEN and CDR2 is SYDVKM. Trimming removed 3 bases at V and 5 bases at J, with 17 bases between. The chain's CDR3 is CASSLFQGAPDEQYF. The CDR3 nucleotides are TGTGCCAGCAGTTTGTTTCAGGGAGCCCCCGACGAGCAGTACTTC. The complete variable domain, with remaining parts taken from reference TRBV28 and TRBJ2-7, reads DVKVTQSSRYLVKRTGEKVFLECVQDMDHENMFWYRQDPGLGLRLIYFSYDVKMKEKGDIPEGYSVSREKKERFSLILESASTNQTSMYLCASSLFQGAPDEQYFGPGTRLTVT.

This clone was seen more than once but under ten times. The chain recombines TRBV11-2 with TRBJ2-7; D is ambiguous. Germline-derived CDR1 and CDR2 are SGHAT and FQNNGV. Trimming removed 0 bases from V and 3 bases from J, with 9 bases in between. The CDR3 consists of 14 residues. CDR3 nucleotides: TGTGCCAGCAGCTTAGATCTCCCCAGCTACGAGCAGTACTTC. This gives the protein CASSLDLPSYEQYF.

The DNA for the CDR3 is TGTGCCACCAGCAGAGACAGGGATGAGGTTGAAGCTTTCTTT. The encoded protein is CATSRDRDEVEAFF. This chain links TRBV15 with TRBJ1-1; possible D gene TRBD1, 5 bases. The V gene lost 0 bases and the J gene lost 7 bases, with 12 bases spanning the gap. The CDR3 sequence is 14 residues long. Germline loops: CDR1 LNHNV, CDR2 YYDKDF (reference sequence).

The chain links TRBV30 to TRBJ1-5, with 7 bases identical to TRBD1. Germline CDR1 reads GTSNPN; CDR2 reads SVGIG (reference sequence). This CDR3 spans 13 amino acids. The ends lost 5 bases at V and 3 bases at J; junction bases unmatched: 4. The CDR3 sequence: CAWEQGINQPQHF. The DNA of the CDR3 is TGTGCCTGGGAACAGGGGATCAATCAGCCCCAGCATTTT. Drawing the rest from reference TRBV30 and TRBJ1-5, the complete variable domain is SQTIHQWPATLVQPVGSPLSLECTVEGTSNPNLYWYRQAAGRGLQLLFYSVGIGQISSEVPQNLSASRPQDRQFILSSKKLLLSDSGFYLCAWEQGINQPQHFGDGTRLSIL.

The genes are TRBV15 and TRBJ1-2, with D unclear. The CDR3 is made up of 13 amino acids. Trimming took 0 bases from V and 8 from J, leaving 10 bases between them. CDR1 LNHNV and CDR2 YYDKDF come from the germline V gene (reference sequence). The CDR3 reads CATSRDKGGGYTF. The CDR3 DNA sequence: TGTGCCACCAGCAGAGATAAAGGCGGGGGCTACACCTTC.

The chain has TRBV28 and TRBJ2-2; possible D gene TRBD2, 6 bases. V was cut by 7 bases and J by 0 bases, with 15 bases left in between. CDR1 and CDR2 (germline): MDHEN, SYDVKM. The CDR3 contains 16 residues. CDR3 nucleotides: TGTGCCAGCACCTCCGCGGGATTTCCGAACACCGGGGAGCTGTTTTTT. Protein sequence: CASTSAGFPNTGELFF.

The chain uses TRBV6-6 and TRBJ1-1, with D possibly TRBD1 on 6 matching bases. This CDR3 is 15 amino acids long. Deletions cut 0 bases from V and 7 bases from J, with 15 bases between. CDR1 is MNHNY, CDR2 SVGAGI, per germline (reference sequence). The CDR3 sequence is CASSYSRGLLIEAFF. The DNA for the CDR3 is TGTGCCAGCAGTTACTCCCGGGGGCTACTAATTGAAGCTTTCTTT.

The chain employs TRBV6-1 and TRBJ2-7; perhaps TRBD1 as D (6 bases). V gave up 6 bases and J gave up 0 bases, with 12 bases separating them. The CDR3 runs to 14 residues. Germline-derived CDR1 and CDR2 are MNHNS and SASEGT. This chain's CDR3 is CASRKDRPSYEQYF. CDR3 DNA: TGTGCCAGCAGGAAAGACAGGCCCTCCTACGAGCAGTACTTC.

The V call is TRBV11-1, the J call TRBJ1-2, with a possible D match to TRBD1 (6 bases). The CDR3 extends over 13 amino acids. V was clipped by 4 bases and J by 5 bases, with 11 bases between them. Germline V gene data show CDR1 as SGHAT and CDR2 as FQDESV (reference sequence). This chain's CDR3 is CASSSGTPYGYTF. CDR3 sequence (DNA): TGTGCCAGCAGCTCCGGGACACCTTATGGCTACACCTTC.

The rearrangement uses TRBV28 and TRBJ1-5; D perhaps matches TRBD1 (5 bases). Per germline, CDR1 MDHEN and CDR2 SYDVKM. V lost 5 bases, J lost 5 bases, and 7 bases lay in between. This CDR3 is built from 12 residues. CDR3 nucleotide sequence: TGTGCCAGCAGTCAAGGGGATCAGCCCCAGCATTTT. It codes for CASSQGDQPQHF.

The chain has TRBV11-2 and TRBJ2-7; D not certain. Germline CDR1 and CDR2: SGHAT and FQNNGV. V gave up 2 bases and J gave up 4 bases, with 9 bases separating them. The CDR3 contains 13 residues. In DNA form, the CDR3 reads TGTGCCAGCAGCTTACCTGTTGCGTACGAGCAGTACTTC. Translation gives CASSLPVAYEQYF. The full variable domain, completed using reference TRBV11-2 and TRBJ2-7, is EAGVAQSPRYKIIEKRQSVAFWCNPISGHATLYWYQQILGQGPKLLIQFQNNGVVDDSQLPKDRFSAERLKGVDSTLKIQPAKLEDSAVYLCASSLPVAYEQYFGPGTRLTVT.

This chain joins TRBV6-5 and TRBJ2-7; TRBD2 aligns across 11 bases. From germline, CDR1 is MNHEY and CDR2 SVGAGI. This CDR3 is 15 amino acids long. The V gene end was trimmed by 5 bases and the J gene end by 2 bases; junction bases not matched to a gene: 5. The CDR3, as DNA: TGTGCCAGCAGTGCCACTAGCGGGAGTACCTACGAGCAGTACTTC. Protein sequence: CASSATSGSTYEQYF.

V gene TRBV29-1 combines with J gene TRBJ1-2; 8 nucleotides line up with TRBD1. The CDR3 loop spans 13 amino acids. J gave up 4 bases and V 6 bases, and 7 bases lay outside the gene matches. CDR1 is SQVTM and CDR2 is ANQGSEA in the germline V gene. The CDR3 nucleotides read TGCAGCGTGAACCAGGGGGCGGGCTATGGCTACACCTTC. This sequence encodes CSVNQGAGYGYTF.

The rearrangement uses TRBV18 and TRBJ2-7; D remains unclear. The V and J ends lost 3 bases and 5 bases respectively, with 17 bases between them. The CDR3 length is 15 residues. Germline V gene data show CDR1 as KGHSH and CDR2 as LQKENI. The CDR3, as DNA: TGTGCCAGCTCACCGTTTCCGGGTATTAGAGACGAGCAGTACTTC. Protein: CASSPFPGIRDEQYF.

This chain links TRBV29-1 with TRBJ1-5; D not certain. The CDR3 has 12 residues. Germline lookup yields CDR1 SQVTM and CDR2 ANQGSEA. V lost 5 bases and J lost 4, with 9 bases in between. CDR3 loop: CSVMLLNQPQHF. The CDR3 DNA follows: TGCAGCGTTATGTTACTAAATCAGCCCCAGCATTTT. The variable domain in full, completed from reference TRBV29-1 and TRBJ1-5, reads SAVISQKPSRDICQRGTSLTIQCQVDSQVTMMFWYRQQPGQSLTLIATANQGSEATYESGFVIDKFPISRPNLTFSTLTVSNMSPEDSSIYLCSVMLLNQPQHFGDGTRLSIL.